The 9 T cell receptor beta chains below all came from one sample that was sequenced in a study of cytomegalovirus exposure and HLA in healthy donors. Sequencing used immunoSEQ multiplex PCR; TCRdb keeps in-frame clones, though not all of them. The table shows 120,000 or so clones, with 95% to 97% occurring only once. Material for sequencing was PBMCs. The source is a young man in good health and CMV-seronegative.

This rearrangement joins TRBV27 to TRBJ1-1; D gene uncertain. Germline V gene data show CDR1 as MNHEY and CDR2 as SMNVEV (reference sequence). Trimming removed 2 bases from V and 4 bases from J, with 8 bases in between. There are 13 residues in the CDR3. CDR3 in DNA: TGTGCCAGCAGTTTAGCGGCCGGCACTGAAGCTTTCTTT. Protein: CASSLAAGTEAFF.

The rearrangement links TRBV25-1 to TRBJ1-1; 7 bases fit TRBD1. Losses at the gene ends were 1 base for V and 4 bases for J; bases not matched to a gene: 12. This CDR3 spans 17 amino acids. CDR1 and CDR2 (germline): MGHDK, SYGVNS. As DNA, the CDR3 is TGTGCCAGCAGTGAATTTAGGGGGCAGGGGAAGACCACTGAAGCTTTCTTT. It yields the protein CASSEFRGQGKTTEAFF.

Many counts were recorded for this clone. This sample also contains other DNA sequences that code for the same CDR3. The genes are TRBV5-6 and TRBJ1-1, with TRBD1 as a possible D gene (5 bases). Germline values: CDR1 SGHDT, CDR2 YYEEEE. CDR3 length: 12 amino acids. With 2 bases removed from V and 4 bases from J, the gap between germline ends came to 6 bases. The CDR3 coding sequence is TGTGCCAGCAGCTTAAGGGGCACTGAAGCTTTCTTT. As protein: CASSLRGTEAFF.

As DNA, the CDR3 is TGTGCCAGCAGCCTACAGGTTAACTATGGCTACACCTTC. Protein: CASSLQVNYGYTF. The chain has TRBV7-9 and TRBJ1-2; maybe TRBD1 (5 bases). The V gene's germline CDR1 is SEHNR and CDR2 FQNEAQ (reference sequence). V lost 5 bases, J lost 1 base, and 8 bases lay in between. CDR3 length: 13 residues.

The chain joins TRBV9 to TRBJ2-1, with D unclear. Germline V gene sequence: CDR1 SGDLS, CDR2 YYNGEE. The CDR3 length is 12 residues. Trimming left V 3 bases short and J 4 bases short, with 5 bases between. In DNA, the CDR3 is TGTGCCAGCAGCGGCTATTACAATGAGCAGTTCTTC. Its protein is CASSGYYNEQFF.

The chain recombines TRBV11-1 with TRBJ2-7, with TRBD2 matching 12 bases. The germline V gene has CDR1 SGHAT and CDR2 FQDESV (reference sequence). The trim removed 7 bases at V and 5 bases at J, leaving 3 bases unmatched. The CDR3 runs 13 residues. In DNA, the CDR3 is TGTGCCAGCAACCTAGCGGGAGGGCACGAGCAGTACTTC. This gives the protein CASNLAGGHEQYF. The full variable domain, its missing parts supplied by reference TRBV11-1 and TRBJ2-7, is EAEVAQSPRYKITEKSQAVAFWCDPISGHATLYWYRQILGQGPELLVQFQDESVVDDSQLPKDRFSAERLKGVDSTLKIQPAELGDSAMYLCASNLAGGHEQYFGPGTRLTVT.

This rearrangement joins TRBV27 to TRBJ2-7, with TRBD2 identical over 7 bases. CDR3 length equals 13 residues. Trimming took 5 bases from V and 6 from J; bases not matched to a gene: 7. CDR1 is MNHEY, CDR2 SMNVEV, per germline (reference sequence). The CDR3 DNA reads as TGTGCCAGCAGTCCCTGGACTAGTCTCGAGCAGTACTTC. The encoded protein is CASSPWTSLEQYF.

The rearrangement links TRBV9 to TRBJ2-1; 8 positions match TRBD2. With 4 bases clipped from V and 5 bases from J, the junction kept 11 bases outside the gene matches. Germline V gene data show CDR1 as SGDLS and CDR2 as YYNGEE. CDR3 length: 16 residues. The CDR3 region has the DNA TGTGCCAGCAGCACGCAGCGGGAGAGGTCCAACAATGAGCAGTTCTTC. It codes for CASSTQRERSNNEQFF.

This chain joins TRBV10-3 and TRBJ1-1; possible D gene TRBD1, 5 bases. CDR3 length: 13 amino acids. The V gene's germline CDR1 is ENHRY and CDR2 SYGVKD. Trimming stripped 6 bases from V and 1 base from J, with 9 bases between. The DNA for the CDR3 is TGTGCCATCAGGGGGCAGGGGAACACTGAAGCTTTCTTT. It translates to CAIRGQGNTEAFF.